What follows are 27 T cell receptor beta chains derived from one specimen sequenced in a study of T cells in Graves' hyperthyroidism and ophthalmopathy. RNA transcripts gave rise to amplified TCR beta CDR3 regions. During a first-round RT-PCR of the TCR CDR3, the HTBI primer set was used. TCRdb used MiXCR to reprocess the multiplex PCR reads, holding one entry per CDR3 protein. The data show 350,000 to 400,000 distinct CDR3 sequences, approximately 19% seen once. The specimen sequenced was blood. The receptor set was obtained from a woman aged 18-29 years with Graves' hyperthyroidism.

This clonotype has a handful of counts. CDR3 nucleotides: TGCGCCAGCAGGCCCTTAATGGGGGCTTTGAACACCGGGGAGCTGTTTTTT. It encodes CASRPLMGALNTGELFF. The chain combines TRBV5-1 with TRBJ2-2, with D maybe TRBD1 (6 bases). Germline CDR1 SGHRS, CDR2 YFSETQ. The CDR3 is 17 residues long. Trimming cost V 5 bases and J 1 base, with 18 bases left between them.

Ten or more counts support this clonotype. V usage is TRBV7-8 and J usage is TRBJ2-7; the match to TRBD2 covers 9 bases. The CDR3 has 15 residues. Germline V gene sequence: CDR1 SGHVS, CDR2 FQNEAQ. The J segment lost 0 bases and the V segment lost 4 bases, leaving 4 bases of the junction unmatched. The CDR3 is CASSYLAGASYEQYF. CDR3 sequence (DNA): TGTGCCAGCAGCTATTTAGCGGGGGCCTCCTACGAGCAGTACTTC. Combining the CDR3 with reference TRBV7-8 and TRBJ2-7 gives the whole variable domain GAGVSQSPRYKVAKRGQDVALRCDPISGHVSLFWYQQALGQGPEFLTYFQNEAQLDKSGLPSDRFFAERPEGSVSTLKIQRTQQEDSAVYLCASSYLAGASYEQYFGPGTRLTVT.

This clonotype has at least ten counts. The chain couples TRBV5-1 to TRBJ1-1, with unresolved D. In germline, CDR1 is SGHRS, CDR2 YFSETQ. Trimming took off 1 base at V and 0 bases at J, with 4 bases between the two ends. This CDR3 contains 13 residues. For the CDR3, the DNA is TGCGCCAGCAGCTTGCACCTGAACACTGAAGCTTTCTTT. Translating gives CASSLHLNTEAFF.

About this clonotype: A much bigger clone sits one base away, suggesting this may be a read error. The V call is TRBV12-3 or TRBV12-4, the J call TRBJ1-1; 7 bases align to TRBD1. The CDR3 totals 14 residues. The CDR3: CASIHRGGDTEACF. The CDR3 DNA reads as TGTGCCAGCATTCACAGGGGTGGGGACACTGAAGCTTGCTTT.

In this sample, this clonotype turned up many times. V usage is TRBV12-3 or TRBV12-4 and J usage is TRBJ1-1; D remains unclear. V shed 6 bases and J shed 0 bases, with 14 bases lying between them. This CDR3 spans 15 amino acids. CDR3 amino acids: CASSPGRGVNTEAFF. In nucleotides, the CDR3 is TGTGCCAGCAGCCCCGGCCGTGGGGTGAACACTGAAGCTTTCTTT.

This chain links TRBV6-1 with TRBJ2-2; 7 nucleotides line up with TRBD2. The CDR3 has 15 residues. V shed 6 bases and J 6 bases; nucleotides not matched to a gene: 10. Germline CDR1 and CDR2: MNHNS and SASEGT. The CDR3 nucleotides read TGTGCCAGCAGGGGTGGTAGCGGGTCCGCCGGGGAGCTGTTTTTT. Encoded protein: CASRGGSGSAGELFF.

This clonotype was seen ten or more times. The chain joins TRBV15 to TRBJ2-7; 11 bases map to TRBD1. From germline, CDR1 is LNHNV and CDR2 YYDKDF (reference sequence). Trimming at V came to 4 bases and at J to 7 bases, leaving 6 bases not matched to a gene. This CDR3 is built from 14 residues. CDR3 nucleotides: TGTGCCACCAGCATGGACAGGGGGCCGGGGGAGCAGTACTTC. This gives the protein CATSMDRGPGEQYF.

This clonotype has only a few counts. The DNA for the CDR3 is TGTGCCAGCTCCCGGGATGGCTACACCTTC. This gives the protein CASSRDGYTF. The chain employs TRBV18 and TRBJ1-2; D gene unclear. The germline gives CDR1 KGHSH, CDR2 LQKENI. V lost 6 bases and J 6 bases, leaving 5 bases between the germline ends. The CDR3 consists of 10 residues. The entire variable domain, with the rest obtained from reference TRBV18 and TRBJ1-2, is as follows: NAGVMQNPRHLVRRRGQEARLRCSPMKGHSHVYWYRQLPEEGLKFMVYLQKENIIDESGMPKERFSAEFPKEGPSILRIQQVVRGDSAAYFCASSRDGYTFGSGTRLTVV.

The rearrangement links TRBV7-9 to TRBJ2-7, with D unclear. Trimming removed 1 base at V and 0 bases at J, with 10 bases between. Germline V gene data show CDR1 as SEHNR and CDR2 as FQNEAQ (reference sequence). The CDR3 is made up of 15 amino acids. CDR3 coding DNA: TGTGCCAGCAGCTTAGAAGGGTCCAGCTCCTACGAGCAGTACTTC. It specifies CASSLEGSSSYEQYF.

A few counts support this clonotype. The chain uses TRBV7-9 and TRBJ2-5; TRBD2 matches 7 bases. J gave up 5 bases and V 1 base, and 7 bases lay outside the gene matches. CDR3 size: 15 residues. Germline lookup yields CDR1 SEHNR and CDR2 FQNEAQ (reference sequence). CDR3: CASSLGRDYQETQYF. Written as DNA, the CDR3 is TGTGCCAGCAGCTTAGGGAGGGACTATCAGGAGACCCAGTACTTC. Drawing the rest from reference TRBV7-9 and TRBJ2-5, the complete variable domain is DTGVSQNPRHKITKRGQNVTFRCDPISEHNRLYWYRQTLGQGPEFLTYFQNEAQLEKSRLLSDRFSAERPKGSFSTLEIQRTEQGDSAMYLCASSLGRDYQETQYFGPGTRLLVL.

This clonotype has only a few counts. This chain uses TRBV28 with TRBJ1-1; D not certain. This CDR3 has 13 residues. V lost 5 bases to trimming and J lost 4 bases, with 11 bases between them. Germline V gene lookup returns CDR1 MDHEN and CDR2 SYDVKM. This CDR3 is CASSAASSTEAFF. The CDR3, as DNA: TGTGCCAGCAGTGCCGCCTCGAGCACTGAAGCTTTCTTT.

This clonotype was recorded at least ten times. The chain has TRBV3-1 and TRBJ2-5; D uncertain. V was shortened by 2 bases and J by 1 base, with 2 bases between the two germline ends. The CDR3 runs 12 residues. In germline, CDR1 is LGHDT, CDR2 YNNKEL (reference sequence). The CDR3 here is CASSQPQETQYF. CDR3 in DNA: TGTGCCAGCAGCCAACCCCAAGAGACCCAGTACTTC.

This clonotype was detected ten times or more. The J gene is TRBJ2-2, the V gene TRBV18; no firm D call. This CDR3 is built from 13 residues. Trimming took 3 bases from V and 6 from J, leaving 8 bases between them. From germline, CDR1 is KGHSH and CDR2 LQKENI. The CDR3 DNA reads as TGTGCCAGCTCACCGCGGACCGCCGGGGAGCTGTTTTTT. It codes for CASSPRTAGELFF.

This clonotype was recorded a few times. The V and J genes are TRBV10-3 and TRBJ1-1; 8 positions agree with TRBD1. The V segment lost 11 bases and the J segment 1 base; nucleotides outside the gene matches: 6. This CDR3 is 13 amino acids long. Germline loops: CDR1 ENHRY, CDR2 SYGVKD. The CDR3 region is CAVAGGANTEAFF. CDR3 in DNA: TGTGCCGTGGCAGGGGGCGCGAACACTGAAGCTTTCTTT.

This chain connects TRBV30 to TRBJ2-5; D remains unclear. The CDR3 is 11 residues long. Trimming pared 1 base from V and 3 bases from J, leaving 3 bases between. Germline CDR1 is GTSNPN and CDR2 is SVGIG (reference sequence). This CDR3 is CAWSGEETQYF. The DNA of the CDR3 is TGTGCCTGGAGTGGAGAAGAGACCCAGTACTTC.

V gene TRBV12-3 or TRBV12-4 combines with J gene TRBJ2-7, with 7 positions matching TRBD1. CDR3 size: 14 residues. Unmatched junction bases numbered 10, after V lost 7 bases and J lost 4 bases. CDR3 DNA: TGTGCCAGCACCCCGGACAGGACCCATTACGAGCAGTACTTC. Translating gives CASTPDRTHYEQYF.

There are many counts of this clonotype. The DNA of the CDR3 is TGTGCCAGCAGCATAAACCCCGGGCAGCCCCAGCATTTT. It specifies CASSINPGQPQHF. This chain uses TRBV11-2 with TRBJ1-5; no reliable D call. The CDR3 runs 13 residues. The V gene lost 5 bases and the J gene lost 7 bases, with 12 bases spanning the gap. Germline V gives CDR1 SGHAT, CDR2 FQNNGV. Variable domain in full (rest from reference TRBV11-2 and TRBJ1-5): EAGVAQSPRYKIIEKRQSVAFWCNPISGHATLYWYQQILGQGPKLLIQFQNNGVVDDSQLPKDRFSAERLKGVDSTLKIQPAKLEDSAVYLCASSINPGQPQHFGDGTRLSIL.

Many counts were recorded for this clonotype. V and J are TRBV20-1 and TRBJ1-2, with D perhaps matching TRBD1 (5 bases). Per germline, CDR1 DFQATT and CDR2 SNEGSKA (reference sequence). The ends were cut back, 3 bases at V and 4 bases at J, with 9 bases in the middle. The length of the CDR3 is 12 residues. Written as DNA, the CDR3 is TGCAGTGCTAGGGGGGAGCGCTATGGCTACACCTTC. Protein product: CSARGERYGYTF.

As to this clonotype: A much larger clone lies a single base off, so this may be a read error. The V gene is TRBV7-8, the J gene TRBJ2-4, with 7 bases matching TRBD1. In germline, CDR1 is SGHVS, CDR2 FQNEAQ. The CDR3 runs to 14 residues. The CDR3 protein is CASSQDRAGDIKYF. The CDR3 bases are TGTGCCAGCAGCCAAGACAGGGCAGGGGACATTAAGTACTTC.

This clonotype was recorded many times. The genes are TRBV2 and TRBJ1-5; no firm D call. Deletions cut 3 bases from V and 10 bases from J, with 22 bases between. Germline lookup yields CDR1 SNHLY and CDR2 FYNNEI. This CDR3 spans 16 amino acids. The CDR3 reads CASSDQDLSVGIPQHF. CDR3 nucleotide sequence: TGTGCCAGCAGTGATCAGGACCTCTCGGTAGGGATACCCCAGCATTTT.

This clonotype was observed at least ten times. The chain carries TRBV7-3 and TRBJ2-2, with no clear D. The V end was cut by 0 bases, the J end by 5 bases, with 4 bases between. The CDR3 totals 13 residues. Germline V lookup: CDR1 SGHTA, CDR2 FQGTGA. CDR3 region: CASSLTGTGELFF. DNA of the CDR3: TGTGCCAGCAGCTTAACGGGAACCGGGGAGCTGTTTTTT.

The chain is built from TRBV6-1 and TRBJ1-2; 11 positions agree with TRBD1. The CDR3 length is 15 residues. V gave up 6 bases and J gave up 1 base; unmatched junction bases: 4. Germline CDR1 MNHNS, CDR2 SASEGT. CDR3 protein: CASSQGQGVNYGYTF. DNA for the CDR3: TGTGCCAGCAGCCAGGGACAGGGGGTTAACTATGGCTACACCTTC.

This chain links TRBV6-1 with TRBJ1-1, with TRBD1 as a possible D gene (5 bases). The CDR3 consists of 13 residues. In germline, CDR1 is MNHNS, CDR2 SASEGT. V was pared by 4 bases and J by 7 bases, with 13 bases between. CDR3 in amino acids: CASSVKVGDEAFF. Written as DNA, the CDR3 is TGTGCCAGCAGTGTGAAGGTAGGGGATGAAGCTTTCTTT.

This clonotype was counted at least ten times. The J gene is TRBJ1-2, the V gene TRBV5-1; no clear D. Trimming left V 7 bases short and J 8 bases short, with 15 bases between. Germline values: CDR1 SGHRS, CDR2 YFSETQ. CDR3 size: 12 residues. The CDR3 DNA reads TGCGCCAGCGCACCTATCCCCGGCGGCTACACCTTC. This translates into CASAPIPGGYTF.

The table lists this clonotype with many counts. The rearrangement joins TRBV11-3 to TRBJ1-1; unclear D gene. This CDR3 spans 13 amino acids. V lost 0 bases and J lost 6, with 8 bases in between. The germline CDR1 and CDR2 sequences are SGHNT and YENEEA. The CDR3 DNA follows: TGTGCCAGCAGCTTAGATCTGGAGGCTGAAGCTTTCTTT. This gives the protein CASSLDLEAEAFF.

This clonotype came up a few times. The chain recombines TRBV6-2 or TRBV6-3 with TRBJ2-2, with D possibly being TRBD1 (5 bases). This CDR3 is built from 11 residues. With 6 bases removed from V and 8 bases from J, the gap between germline ends came to 7 bases. CDR1 is MNHEY, CDR2 SVGEGT, per germline. The CDR3: CASRYRGELFF. CDR3 bases: TGTGCCAGCAGGTACAGGGGGGAGCTGTTTTTT.

This clonotype was recorded at least ten times. The chain joins TRBV12-3 or TRBV12-4 to TRBJ2-3; 7 nucleotides line up with TRBD1. This CDR3 comprises 14 residues. V shed 6 bases and J 2 bases; nucleotides not matched to a gene: 5. The CDR3 loop reads CASRLGTDTDTQYF. CDR3 sequence (DNA): TGTGCCAGCAGACTTGGGACAGACACAGATACGCAGTATTTT.